This T cell receptor (beta chain) was sequenced during a study of T cells in Graves' hyperthyroidism and ophthalmopathy. On the basis of clinical symptoms, serum thyroxine and TRAb, thyroid ultrasound and orbital computed tomography, diagnoses were made. The TCR beta CDR3 regions underwent amplification using RNA transcripts as the source. TCR CDR3 regions were first amplified by RT-PCR with HTBI primers. TCRdb recomputed calls from the multiplex PCR reads with MiXCR, one row per CDR3 protein. The sample has more than 500,000 distinct CDR3 sequences; around 15% are singletons. Germline CDR1 is MDHEN and CDR2 is SYDVKM. Trimming left V 5 bases short and J 0 bases short, with 17 bases between. CDR3 length equals 16 residues.

Source material: blood. The chain couples TRBV28 to TRBJ2-7; D remains ambiguous. This clonotype originated in a woman in her twenties or thirties with Graves' ophthalmopathy. The CDR3 reads CASSLLHGPSSYEQYF. The CDR3, as DNA: TGTGCCAGCAGTCTTCTTCACGGGCCAAGCTCCTACGAGCAGTACTTC.